The 17 T cell receptor beta chains presented below share a single source sample, sequenced in a study of monozygotic twins with inflammatory bowel disease. TCRdb reprocessed the 5' RACE reads, with one entry per CDR3 protein and no DNA. The table counts more than 95,000 distinct CDR3 sequences; 1.9% lies in the top ten. Sequencing input: blood. These receptors came from a human donor with ulcerative colitis or Crohn's disease, or a healthy co-twin of an affected twin (not recorded which).

The V and J genes are TRBV6-1 and TRBJ2-5; checking the TCRdb D call of TRBD2 is not possible without DNA. The CDR3 runs to 18 residues. From germline, CDR1 is MNHNS and CDR2 SASEGT. CDR3 region: CASARQGLTGAQQETQYF.

The V call is TRBV15, the J call TRBJ2-7; TCRdb's D call of TRBD1 is untestable without DNA. This CDR3 has 14 residues. Germline lookup yields CDR1 LNHNV and CDR2 YYDKDF (reference sequence). The CDR3 is CATSSGGLRNQQYF.

The rearrangement uses TRBV4-3 and TRBJ2-2; no DNA is available, so the TRBD1 call from TCRdb remains unchecked. Germline loops: CDR1 LGHNA, CDR2 YSLEER. The length of the CDR3 is 13 residues. CDR3 loop: CASSQTGTNRLFF.

The rearrangement joins TRBV7-9 to TRBJ2-5; the TCRdb call, TRBD2, lacks DNA for checking. CDR3 size: 16 residues. Germline loops: CDR1 SEHNR, CDR2 FQNEAQ (reference sequence). The CDR3: CASSLSGTSVQETQYF.

The chain carries TRBV5-6 and TRBJ2-5; TCRdb designates TRBD2, a call that cannot be tested without DNA. The CDR3 consists of 14 residues. Per germline, CDR1 SGHDT and CDR2 YYEEEE. The CDR3 here is CASSFSGGSETQYF.

The V and J genes are TRBV4-2 and TRBJ2-1. CDR3 length: 16 amino acids. Per germline, CDR1 LGHNA and CDR2 YNFKEQ. This CDR3 is CASSQGMFGNGNEQFF.

The rearrangement uses TRBV20-1 and TRBJ1-5. This CDR3 is built from 15 residues. In germline, CDR1 is DFQATT, CDR2 SNEGSKA (reference sequence). The CDR3 region is CSARARGSFNQPQHF.

The chain links TRBV7-9 to TRBJ1-1. The CDR3 sequence is 14 residues long. Looked up from germline, CDR1 is SEHNR and CDR2 is FQNEAQ (reference sequence). The CDR3 reads CASSFQRDYTEAFF.

The chain employs TRBV3-1 and TRBJ2-2; the TCRdb call, TRBD1, lacks DNA for checking. Germline V lookup: CDR1 LGHDT, CDR2 YNNKEL (reference sequence). The CDR3 totals 16 residues. This chain's CDR3 is CASRRRDSGGTGELFF.

V is TRBV7-2 and J is TRBJ1-5; the TRBD1 assignment by TCRdb is unverifiable without DNA. Germline assignment: CDR1 SGHTA and CDR2 FQGNSA. The CDR3 covers 14 residues. CDR3 loop: CASATEYSNQPQHF. Full variable domain (missing parts from reference TRBV7-2 and TRBJ1-5): GAGVSQSPSNKVTEKGKDVELRCDPISGHTALYWYRQSLGQGLEFLIYFQGNSAPDKSGLPSDRFSAERTGGSVSTLTIQRTQQEDSAVYLCASATEYSNQPQHFGDGTRLSIL.

The gene calls are TRBV5-1 and TRBJ1-2. CDR3 length: 14 residues. Looked up from germline, CDR1 is SGHRS and CDR2 is YFSETQ. The CDR3: CASSLEPGALGYTF.

J is TRBJ2-1 and V is TRBV19; TCRdb selects TRBD2, and the lack of DNA leaves this call unchecked. Germline-derived CDR1 and CDR2 are LNHDA and SQIVND (reference sequence). The CDR3 is 13 amino acids. CDR3 region: CASKTSAANEQFF. Full variable domain (remainder filled in from reference TRBV19 and TRBJ2-1): DGGITQSPKYLFRKEGQNVTLSCEQNLNHDAMYWYRQDPGQGLRLIYYSQIVNDFQKGDIAEGYSVSREKKESFPLTVTSAQKNPTAFYLCASKTSAANEQFFGPGTRLTVL.

This chain uses TRBV5-4 with TRBJ2-1; TCRdb calls TRBD1, which cannot be checked without DNA. Germline V gene lookup returns CDR1 SGHNT and CDR2 YYREEE (reference sequence). The CDR3 has 16 amino acids. CDR3: CASSTGQSLSYNEQFF.

The chain combines TRBV20-1 with TRBJ2-7; the TRBD1 assignment by TCRdb is unverifiable without DNA. Germline CDR1 DFQATT, CDR2 SNEGSKA (reference sequence). The CDR3 loop spans 14 amino acids. The chain's CDR3 is CSARPGTGVYEQYF.

The chain has TRBV9 and TRBJ2-1; TCRdb calls TRBD2, which cannot be checked without DNA. CDR3 length: 13 residues. Germline V lookup: CDR1 SGDLS, CDR2 YYNGEE. CDR3 region: CASSFAGYNEQFF.

The chain carries TRBV10-3 and TRBJ2-5; as DNA is missing, the TRBD1 call by TCRdb cannot be tested. There are 15 residues in the CDR3. CDR1 ENHRY and CDR2 SYGVKD come from the germline V gene. The CDR3 sequence: CAISESVTGRETQYF.

The J gene is TRBJ2-7, the V gene TRBV11-2; TCRdb calls TRBD1, which cannot be checked without DNA. There are 19 residues in the CDR3. CDR1 SGHAT and CDR2 FQNNGV come from the germline V gene. CDR3 loop: CASSYPLVDSGQGSYEQYF.